The rows below give T cell receptor beta chains drawn from one sample of a study of response to subunit inactivated influenza vaccine. Each CDR3 protein gets one entry after TCRdb re-called the RT-PCR reads with MiXCR. The sample holds some 600,000 distinct CDR3 sequences, about 14% seen once. Sequenced here: PBMCs from blood, sampled less than 15 days before vaccination. The source of these receptors is a man between 50 and 59 years old who received an inactivated influenza vaccine. CDR3s include the opening cysteine and the closing phenylalanine or tryptophan. The D gene is left open where the match is weak. Clone size appears in some rows only: once, few, many, or a class for an expanded clone.

abundance,d_gene,j_gene,v_gene,CDR3aa,CDR3nt
many,-,TRBJ1-2,TRBV10-3,CAISESKEGAYGYTF,TGTGCCATCAGTGAGTCAAAGGAGGGCGCCTATGGCTACACCTTC
few,-,TRBJ1-6,TRBV7-2,CASSLAGHTNSPLHF,TGTGCCAGCAGCTTAGCGGGACATACAAATTCACCCCTCCACTTT
-,TRBD2,TRBJ2-7,TRBV5-1,CASNPSGRDEQYF,TGCGCCAGCAATCCTAGCGGGAGAGACGAGCAGTACTTC
-,TRBD2,TRBJ2-7,TRBV6-2/TRBV6-3,CASRPTTSGSSYEQYF,TGTGCCAGCAGACCCACGACTAGCGGGAGCTCCTACGAGCAGTACTTC
-,TRBD1,TRBJ2-1,TRBV12-3/TRBV12-4,CASSLRPGQGLDEQFF,TGTGCCAGCAGCCTGCGCCCAGGACAGGGGCTGGATGAGCAGTTCTTC
many,TRBD2,TRBJ2-2,TRBV25-1,CASSERTSGVLGTGELFF,TGTGCCAGCAGTGAAAGGACTAGCGGGGTCCTGGGCACCGGGGAGCTGTTTTTT
-,-,TRBJ2-7,TRBV6-1,CASRSTRPYEQYF,TGTGCCAGCAGATCGACAAGACCTTACGAGCAGTACTTC
-,TRBD2,TRBJ2-5,TRBV5-5,CASRGSGDQETQYF,TGTGCCAGCAGGGGGAGCGGGGACCAAGAGACCCAGTACTTC
few,-,TRBJ2-7,TRBV3-1,CASSQQLEGGSYEQYF,TGTGCCAGCAGCCAGCAACTAGAAGGGGGTTCCTACGAGCAGTACTTC
once,TRBD1,TRBJ2-2,TRBV5-6,CASSFLGTGVTGELFF,TGTGCCAGCAGCTTCCTAGGGACAGGGGTAACCGGGGAGCTGTTTTTT
-,-,TRBJ1-5,TRBV28,CASSFEYQPQHF,TGTGCCAGCAGTTTCGAGTATCAGCCCCAGCATTTT
-,-,TRBJ2-7,TRBV6-2/TRBV6-3,CASAGRGEQYF,TGTGCCAGCGCCGGACGGGGCGAGCAGTACTTC
-,-,TRBJ1-1,TRBV6-5,CASSTSVSEAFF,TGTGCCAGCAGTACCTCAGTATCCGAAGCTTTCTTT
-,-,TRBJ2-1,TRBV20-1,CSASDRRDLSYNEQFF,TGCAGTGCTAGTGACCGCCGGGACCTTTCCTACAATGAGCAGTTCTTC
-,-,TRBJ2-1,TRBV12-3/TRBV12-4,CASSFRVGPAEQFF,TGTGCCAGCAGTTTCCGGGTGGGGCCTGCTGAGCAGTTCTTC
few,TRBD2,TRBJ2-7,TRBV7-2,CASSLGIAGGQYEQYF,TGTGCCAGCAGCTTAGGTATAGCGGGAGGGCAATACGAGCAGTACTTC
-,-,TRBJ2-2,TRBV29-1,CSVESQAFSGTGELFF,TGCAGCGTTGAGAGTCAGGCCTTTTCGGGCACCGGGGAGCTGTTTTTT
-,TRBD1,TRBJ2-7,TRBV28,CASSLAGGVYEQYF,TGTGCCAGCAGTTTGGCAGGGGGCGTTTACGAGCAGTACTTC
-,TRBD2,TRBJ2-7,TRBV5-1,CASSFGGRFDEQYF,TGCGCCAGCAGCTTCGGCGGGAGGTTCGACGAGCAGTACTTC
few,-,TRBJ2-2,TRBV20-1,CSARTQSTNTGELFF,TGCAGTGCTAGGACACAGAGCACGAACACCGGGGAGCTGTTTTTT
-,-,TRBJ1-6,TRBV7-9,CASSMTDSPLHF,TGTGCCAGCAGCATGACCGATTCACCCCTCCACTTT
-,TRBD1,TRBJ2-5,TRBV6-1,CASSQRTGGFSETQYF,TGTGCCAGCAGCCAACGGACAGGGGGCTTTTCGGAGACCCAGTACTTC
-,TRBD2,TRBJ2-7,TRBV7-2,CASSNSGGRPYEQYF,TGTGCCAGCAGCAATAGCGGGGGGCGCCCCTACGAGCAGTACTTC
few,TRBD1,TRBJ2-5,TRBV5-1,CASSLVQGAGETQYF,TGCGCCAGCAGCTTGGTACAGGGGGCCGGAGAGACCCAGTACTTC
few,TRBD1,TRBJ2-2,TRBV7-9,CASSGRDRGNTGELFF,TGTGCCAGCAGCGGCCGGGACAGGGGTAACACCGGGGAGCTGTTTTTT
-,TRBD2,TRBJ2-1,TRBV9,CASSVASGWANEQFF,TGTGCCAGCAGCGTAGCTAGCGGGTGGGCCAATGAGCAGTTCTTC
-,TRBD2,TRBJ2-1,TRBV6-1,CASRDQKRGAYNEQFF,TGTGCCAGCAGAGACCAAAAGCGGGGGGCCTACAATGAGCAGTTCTTC
-,TRBD1,TRBJ1-4,TRBV18,CASSRGLNNEKLFF,TGTGCCAGCTCAAGGGGGCTCAATAATGAAAAACTGTTTTTT
-,-,TRBJ2-7,TRBV5-1,CASSLELGAGAGEMGAYEQYF,TGCGCCAGCAGCTTGGAATTGGGGGCGGGAGCCGGAGAGATGGGAGCCTACGAGCAGTACTTC
-,TRBD1,TRBJ2-7,TRBV4-1,CASSQATGLSYEQYF,TGCGCCAGCAGCCAAGCGACAGGGCTCTCCTACGAGCAGTACTTC
-,TRBD1,TRBJ1-1,TRBV11-1,CASSPMDRGTNTEAFF,TGTGCCAGCAGCCCCATGGACAGGGGGACGAACACTGAAGCTTTCTTT
-,TRBD1,TRBJ1-3,TRBV28,CASSVTGQGSSGNTIYF,TGTGCCAGCAGTGTTACCGGACAGGGCAGCTCTGGAAACACCATATATTTT
few,-,TRBJ2-3,TRBV27,CASSPSPLIRTNTQYF,TGTGCCAGCAGTCCTTCCCCGTTAATCCGCACAAATACGCAGTATTTT
few,TRBD1,TRBJ2-5,TRBV7-9,CASSFPRDRVEETQYF,TGTGCCAGCAGCTTCCCCCGGGACAGGGTTGAAGAGACCCAGTACTTC
-,-,TRBJ1-5,TRBV4-3,CASSQVGGVQPQHF,TGCGCCAGCAGCCAAGTTGGGGGGGTTCAGCCCCAGCATTTT
many,-,TRBJ2-3,TRBV11-2,CASSASGGSPDTQYF,TGTGCCAGCAGCGCCTCCGGTGGATCTCCGGATACGCAGTATTTT
-,TRBD1,TRBJ2-1,TRBV28,CASRPPGQGLNEQFF,TGTGCCAGCCGCCCCCCGGGACAGGGTTTAAATGAGCAGTTCTTC
-,-,TRBJ2-7,TRBV20-1,CSATGRDRLSYEQYF,TGCAGTGCCACAGGACGCGACAGACTCTCCTACGAGCAGTACTTC
few,TRBD2,TRBJ2-1,TRBV15,CATSRTSGGTYNEQFF,TGTGCCACCAGCCGTACTAGCGGGGGGACCTACAATGAGCAGTTCTTC
few,-,TRBJ1-4,TRBV6-5,CASSYHRGGFVEKLFF,TGTGCCAGCAGTTACCATAGGGGGGGTTTTGTGGAAAAACTGTTTTTT
few,-,TRBJ1-1,TRBV5-1,CASSLAEGGFAFF,TGCGCCAGCAGCTTGGCCGAGGGGGGGTTTGCTTTCTTT
-,TRBD2,TRBJ2-3,TRBV4-1,CASSQDAGVRTDTQYF,TGCGCCAGCAGCCAAGATGCGGGGGTGCGCACAGATACGCAGTATTTT
few,-,TRBJ2-1,TRBV27,CASGRRDFTYNEQFF,TGTGCCAGCGGCCGCCGGGATTTTACCTACAATGAGCAGTTCTTC
-,-,TRBJ2-7,TRBV5-1,CASSSSRATYEQYF,TGCGCCAGCAGCTCGTCGAGGGCGACCTACGAGCAGTACTTC
few,TRBD2,TRBJ2-1,TRBV7-9,CASSLPAGGYGEQFF,TGTGCCAGCAGCTTACCCGCGGGGGGGTATGGTGAGCAGTTCTTC
-,-,TRBJ2-3,TRBV30,CAWSQSRGTQDF,TGTGCCTGGAGCCAGAGCAGGGGTACGCAGGATTTT
-,-,TRBJ2-1,TRBV10-2,CASSENPRFSEQFF,TGCGCCAGCAGTGAGAACCCCCGGTTTAGTGAGCAGTTCTTC